The clone carrying this T cell receptor beta chain occurred a few times. Germline CDR1 is LGHDT and CDR2 is YNNKEL (reference sequence). The CDR3 runs 17 residues. Trimming shortened V by 1 base and J by 2 bases, and 15 bases separated the two germline ends. Using its own MiXCR run on the RT-PCR reads, TCRdb lists one record per CDR3 protein. The top ten hold 3.6% of the sample, which has fewer than 800,000 distinct CDR3 sequences, 14% seen once. Specimen: memory CD4+ T cells from blood. The receptor was derived from a female donor in good health, serving as a healthy control. This chain links TRBV3-1 with TRBJ2-1; D could derive from TRBD1 or TRBD2 (6 bases each). The CDR3 region is CASSQGYAGQAYNEQFF. The DNA of the CDR3 is TGTGCCAGCAGCCAAGGATATGCGGGACAAGCCTACAATGAGCAGTTCTTC.